This entry concerns a single T cell receptor (beta chain). The target antigen is unknown. The source of the sample is a study of PD-1 blockade in classical Hodgkin lymphoma. Profiling relied on immunoSEQ multiplex PCR, and the TCRdb table lists in-frame clones only, not all of them. The top ten clones hold about 26% of a sample with some 13,000 clones, roughly 84% of them seen once. Each of the patients experienced relapse following autologous stem cell transplantation, and their brentuximab vedotin exposure differed. Study results and caveats: Diversity similar to that of newly diagnosed patients was seen at baseline in complete responders.

Germline V lookup: CDR1 MNHNS, CDR2 SASEGT. V gave up 5 bases and J gave up 4 bases, with 11 bases separating them. The CDR3 runs 13 residues. The sample was peripheral blood mononuclear cells (PBMCs), taken at baseline. The chain recombines TRBV6-1 with TRBJ1-1; D is perhaps TRBD1 (5 bases). This receptor was identified in a human donor with classical Hodgkin lymphoma. The CDR3 DNA reads as TGTGCCAGCAGTTTGGGGGAGGTCACTGAAGCTTTCTTT. The encoded protein is CASSLGEVTEAFF.